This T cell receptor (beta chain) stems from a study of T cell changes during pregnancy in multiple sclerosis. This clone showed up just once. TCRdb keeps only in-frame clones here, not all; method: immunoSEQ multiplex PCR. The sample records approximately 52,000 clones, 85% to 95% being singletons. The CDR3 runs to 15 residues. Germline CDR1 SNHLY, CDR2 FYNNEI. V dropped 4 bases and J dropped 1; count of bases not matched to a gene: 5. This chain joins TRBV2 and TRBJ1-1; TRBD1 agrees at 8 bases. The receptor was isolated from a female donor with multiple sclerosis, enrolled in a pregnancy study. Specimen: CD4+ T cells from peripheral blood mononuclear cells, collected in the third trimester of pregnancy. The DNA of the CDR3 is TGTGCCAGCAGTGGGCAGGGGGCAGGGAACACTGAAGCTTTCTTT. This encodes CASSGQGAGNTEAFF. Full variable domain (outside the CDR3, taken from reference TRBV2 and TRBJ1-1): EPEVTQTPSHQVTQMGQEVILRCVPISNHLYFYWYRQILGQKVEFLVSFYNNEISEKSEIFDDQFSVERPDGSNFTLKIRSTKLEDSAMYFCASSGQGAGNTEAFFGQGTRLTVV.